What follows are 30 T cell receptor beta chains derived from one specimen sequenced in a study of shared clonotypes between healthy human individuals. TCRdb's table, derived via immunoSEQ multiplex PCR, lists solely in-frame clones and lacks some. The sample shows 1,500,000 or so clones, over 95% of them seen only once. Sequencing was performed on naive CD4+ T cells sorted from blood. Subset here: CD45RA+ positively selected. Source of these receptors: a man aged 25-40 years in good health.

The rearrangement uses TRBV2 and TRBJ2-7; D is ambiguous. This CDR3 has 13 amino acids. V shed 3 bases and J shed 2 bases, with 8 bases lying between them. Germline assignment: CDR1 SNHLY and CDR2 FYNNEI. The CDR3 is CASSESGAYEQYF. The DNA for the CDR3 is TGTGCCAGCAGTGAGAGTGGGGCCTACGAGCAGTACTTC.

On this clone itself: Other nucleotide sequences from this sample produce the same CDR3. The chain has TRBV5-4 and TRBJ1-2, with D perhaps matching TRBD1 (6 bases). The CDR3 contains 14 residues. V dropped 2 bases and J dropped 0 bases, with 8 bases sitting between them. Germline V gene data show CDR1 as SGHNT and CDR2 as YYREEE (reference sequence). CDR3 nucleotide sequence: TGTGCCAGCAGCTTAGGGGGAGCTAACTATGGCTACACCTTC. Translated, it gives CASSLGGANYGYTF.

The chain uses TRBV4-3 and TRBJ1-1, with D perhaps TRBD1 (5 bases). V was pared by 2 bases and J by 4 bases, with 20 bases between. Germline CDR1 LGHNA, CDR2 YSLEER. There are 17 residues in the CDR3. The CDR3 region has the DNA TGCGCCAGCAGCCAAACAGTTTTGTGGGGGATGGGCACTGAAGCTTTCTTT. It codes for CASSQTVLWGMGTEAFF.

The gene calls are TRBV6-1 and TRBJ1-4; D not certain. Germline loops: CDR1 MNHNS, CDR2 SASEGT. Trimming left V 3 bases short and J 0 bases short, with 11 bases between. The CDR3 sequence is 16 residues long. CDR3 coding DNA: TGTGCCAGCAGTGACAGCGATCATGCAACTAATGAAAAACTGTTTTTT. Protein sequence: CASSDSDHATNEKLFF.

In nucleotides, the CDR3 is TGTGCCAGCAGCTTATTGTGGGGATCAGAGACCCAGTACTTC. It yields the protein CASSLLWGSETQYF. J is TRBJ2-5 and V is TRBV7-8; D uncertain. CDR3 length: 14 residues. Looked up from germline, CDR1 is SGHVS and CDR2 is FQNEAQ. V was shortened by 2 bases and J by 4 bases, with 11 bases between the two germline ends.

This chain joins TRBV5-1 and TRBJ2-2; TRBD2 is a possible D gene (7 bases). Between the trimmed V and J ends, which lost 7 bases and 0 bases, there was a span of 13 bases. The CDR3 runs 15 residues. Germline V lookup: CDR1 SGHRS, CDR2 YFSETQ. CDR3 in DNA: TGCGCCAGCGGGAGGGACACCGCGAACACCGGGGAGCTGTTTTTT. Residues: CASGRDTANTGELFF.

The chain uses TRBV6-1 and TRBJ1-5, with no clear D. CDR1 MNHNS and CDR2 SASEGT come from the germline V gene. The CDR3 contains 14 residues. Between the trimmed V and J ends, which lost 0 bases and 7 bases, there was a span of 10 bases. CDR3 loop: CASSEAGYRQPQHF. CDR3 DNA sequence: TGTGCCAGCAGTGAAGCGGGGTATAGGCAGCCCCAGCATTTT.

The chain recombines TRBV11-3 with TRBJ1-4; a possible D gene is TRBD1 (5 bases). The germline V and J ends were trimmed by 4 bases and 8 bases, with 11 bases remaining between them. Germline assignment: CDR1 SGHNT and CDR2 YENEEA. This CDR3 is built from 13 residues. CDR3 amino acids: CASSSGSNEKLFF. In nucleotides, the CDR3 is TGTGCCAGCAGCTCAGGGAGTAACGAAAAACTGTTTTTT.

The V call is TRBV5-1, the J call TRBJ2-7; D might be TRBD1 (7 bases). The germline V gene encodes CDR1 SGHRS and CDR2 YFSETQ. Trimming took 6 bases from V and 2 from J, leaving 15 bases between them. The CDR3 runs 14 residues. This chain's CDR3 is CASTLGGTAYEQYF. The DNA for the CDR3 is TGCGCCAGCACCCTTGGGGGGACAGCCTACGAGCAGTACTTC.

This chain joins TRBV7-6 and TRBJ2-3, with 9 bases lining up with TRBD2. The germline gives CDR1 SGHVS, CDR2 FNYEAQ. CDR3 size: 16 residues. Trimming at V came to 5 bases and at J to 4 bases, leaving 10 bases not matched to a gene. The CDR3: CASSPLAGGTPDTQYF. The CDR3, as DNA: TGTGCCAGCAGCCCACTAGCGGGCGGGACCCCAGATACGCAGTATTTT.

The V call is TRBV10-3, the J call TRBJ1-2, with TRBD1 matching 7 bases. The CDR3 loop spans 15 amino acids. Trimming removed 4 bases from V and 3 bases from J; junction bases left unmatched: 8. Looked up from germline, CDR1 is ENHRY and CDR2 is SYGVKD. The CDR3 DNA reads TGTGCCATCAGTGGGACAACAGGGGCCGACTATGGCTACACCTTC. It specifies CAISGTTGADYGYTF.

The CDR3 loop reads CASTPWAVSYEQYF. In DNA, the CDR3 is TGTGCCAGCACCCCCTGGGCAGTGTCCTACGAGCAGTACTTC. J is TRBJ2-7 and V is TRBV28; D call uncertain. Germline V gene sequence: CDR1 MDHEN, CDR2 SYDVKM. Between the trimmed V and J ends, which lost 7 bases and 1 base, there was a span of 14 bases. This CDR3 has 14 amino acids.

This clone turned up a few times. The J gene is TRBJ2-1, the V gene TRBV7-6, with D hard to call. The CDR3 contains 12 residues. The germline gives CDR1 SGHVS, CDR2 FNYEAQ. With 3 bases removed from V and 6 bases from J, the gap between germline ends came to 6 bases. CDR3 nucleotide sequence: TGTGCCAGCAGCTTGGTATCCAATGAGCAGTTCTTC. This codes for CASSLVSNEQFF.

As regards this clone: Within the sample, other DNA sequences also encode this same CDR3. The rearrangement uses TRBV9 and TRBJ1-1; possibly TRBD1 for D (5 bases). This CDR3 is built from 13 residues. Trimming took 1 base from V and 4 from J, leaving 8 bases between them. Germline CDR1 and CDR2: SGDLS and YYNGEE. CDR3 amino acids: CASSVSRGTEAFF. The DNA of the CDR3 is TGTGCCAGCAGCGTAAGTAGGGGCACTGAAGCTTTCTTT. The whole variable domain, remainder taken from reference TRBV9 and TRBJ1-1, is DSGVTQTPKHLITATGQRVTLRCSPRSGDLSVYWYQQSLDQGLQFLIQYYNGEERAKGNILERFSAQQFPDLHSELNLSSLELGDSALYFCASSVSRGTEAFFGQGTRLTVV.

The V gene is TRBV30, the J gene TRBJ1-1; D uncertain. The CDR3 has 10 residues. In germline, CDR1 is GTSNPN, CDR2 SVGIG (reference sequence). V was pared by 3 bases and J by 13 bases, with 12 bases between. The CDR3 sequence: CAWRRTSVFF. The CDR3 coding sequence is TGTGCCTGGAGACGGACGTCAGTTTTCTTT.

The V and J genes are TRBV29-1 and TRBJ2-3; D ambiguous. Germline values: CDR1 SQVTM, CDR2 ANQGSEA. The V and J ends lost 6 bases and 0 bases respectively, with 22 bases between them. CDR3 length: 17 amino acids. CDR3 sequence: CSVADLLSRKSTDTQYF. In nucleotides, the CDR3 is TGCAGCGTCGCCGACCTGTTGAGCAGAAAAAGCACAGATACGCAGTATTTT.

This chain connects TRBV7-9 to TRBJ2-5; unclear D gene. Germline V CDR1 and CDR2: SEHNR, FQNEAQ (reference sequence). Between the trimmed V and J ends, which lost 3 bases and 5 bases, there was a span of 10 bases. The CDR3 has 13 amino acids. CDR3 residues: CASSFRTRETQYF. The CDR3, as DNA: TGTGCCAGCAGCTTTAGAACAAGGGAGACCCAGTACTTC.

The V and J genes are TRBV5-1 and TRBJ2-3; D is undetermined. The V and J ends lost 4 bases and 6 bases respectively, with 15 bases between them. This CDR3 has 14 amino acids. Per the germline V gene, CDR1 is SGHRS and CDR2 is YFSETQ. The DNA of the CDR3 is TGCGCCAGCAGCACCCGACGGATAAGGGATACGCAGTATTTT. This encodes CASSTRRIRDTQYF.

The J gene is TRBJ2-5, the V gene TRBV29-1; 7 nucleotides align to TRBD1. Germline CDR1 reads SQVTM; CDR2 reads ANQGSEA. J lost 3 bases, V lost 3 bases, and 10 bases had no gene match. CDR3 length: 15 residues. The CDR3 sequence is CSVDRTGTDKETQYF. CDR3 nucleotides: TGCAGCGTTGATCGCACCGGGACAGACAAAGAGACCCAGTACTTC.

This clone was seen only once. The chain uses TRBV7-8 and TRBJ2-1, with D perhaps TRBD2 (7 bases). Trimming removed 1 base at V and 4 bases at J, with 11 bases between. This CDR3 has 15 residues. The V gene's germline CDR1 is SGHVS and CDR2 FQNEAQ. The CDR3 protein is CASSLGGGLYNEQFF. CDR3 DNA: TGTGCCAGCAGCTTAGGGGGGGGCCTTTACAATGAGCAGTTCTTC.

V gene TRBV16 combines with J gene TRBJ1-3; D unclear. Germline CDR1 reads KGHSY; CDR2 reads FQNENV. Deletions cut 2 bases from V and 0 bases from J, with 11 bases between. The length of the CDR3 is 16 residues. The CDR3 coding sequence is TGTGCCAGCAGCCAAACAGATCGAGTCTCTGGAAACACCATATATTTT. Translation gives CASSQTDRVSGNTIYF.

This chain joins TRBV5-6 and TRBJ2-7, with 7 positions matching TRBD2. The CDR3 runs to 15 residues. Trimming cost V 7 bases and J 2 bases; bases outside gene matches: 12. CDR1 and CDR2 (germline): SGHDT, YYEEEE. DNA for the CDR3: TGTGCCAGCGGTCCCGTCGGGGGGAGTCCCTACGAGCAGTACTTC. It specifies CASGPVGGSPYEQYF.

The chain combines TRBV20-1 with TRBJ2-3, with unresolved D. The CDR3 totals 10 residues. CDR1 and CDR2 (germline): DFQATT, SNEGSKA (reference sequence). CDR3 amino acids: CSSTRDTQYF. The DNA of the CDR3 is TGCAGCTCGACCCGGGATACGCAGTATTTT.

V gene TRBV9 combines with J gene TRBJ2-5; possible D gene TRBD2, 5 bases. The germline gives CDR1 SGDLS, CDR2 YYNGEE. This CDR3 has 14 residues. V lost 1 base, J lost 4 bases, and 11 bases lay in between. CDR3 sequence: CASSVMGERETQYF. The CDR3 DNA is TGTGCCAGCAGCGTAATGGGAGAGCGAGAGACCCAGTACTTC.

CDR3 in DNA: TGTGCCAGCAGCTTAGCCCGAGGGACAGATAAAGAGACCCAGTACTTC. It yields the protein CASSLARGTDKETQYF. The gene calls are TRBV7-6 and TRBJ2-5, with 7 positions matching TRBD1. V dropped 0 bases and J dropped 3; count of bases not matched to a gene: 7. The CDR3 covers 16 residues. Germline CDR1 SGHVS, CDR2 FNYEAQ.

The V and J genes are TRBV7-2 and TRBJ1-2; no clear D gene. Between the trimmed V and J ends, which lost 5 bases and 8 bases, there was a span of 18 bases. The germline gives CDR1 SGHTA, CDR2 FQGNSA. The CDR3 runs to 14 residues. The CDR3: CASSQIGTQGGYTF. In DNA form, the CDR3 reads TGTGCCAGCAGCCAAATTGGAACCCAAGGAGGCTACACCTTC.

This sequence joins TRBV9 and TRBJ2-5; D call uncertain. Between the trimmed V and J ends, which lost 4 bases and 4 bases, there was a span of 14 bases. The CDR3 is made up of 14 amino acids. The germline gives CDR1 SGDLS, CDR2 YYNGEE. The CDR3 sequence is CASSQEAYSETQYF. CDR3 in DNA: TGTGCCAGCAGCCAAGAGGCCTACTCAGAGACCCAGTACTTC.

V is TRBV28 and J is TRBJ2-3, with 9 positions matching TRBD1. The length of the CDR3 is 19 residues. Germline loops: CDR1 MDHEN, CDR2 SYDVKM. V gave up 7 bases and J gave up 0 bases; unmatched junction bases: 17. This chain's CDR3 is CASTKPSGTGISSTDTQYF. CDR3 DNA: TGTGCCAGCACCAAGCCCTCCGGGACAGGGATTTCTAGCACAGATACGCAGTATTTT.

The chain combines TRBV5-1 with TRBJ1-4; 8 nucleotides agree with TRBD1. Unmatched junction bases numbered 7, after V lost 4 bases and J lost 8 bases. This CDR3 is built from 14 residues. The germline V gene has CDR1 SGHRS and CDR2 YFSETQ. The DNA for the CDR3 is TGCGCCAGCAGCAAGGACAGGGTGTACGAAAAACTGTTTTTT. Protein sequence: CASSKDRVYEKLFF.

Worth noting for this clone: This same CDR3 is encoded by further DNA sequences in the sample. V gene TRBV28 combines with J gene TRBJ2-7, with TRBD1 as a possible D gene (5 bases). Germline V gives CDR1 MDHEN, CDR2 SYDVKM. Deletions cut 6 bases from V and 1 base from J, with 7 bases between. The CDR3 has 12 amino acids. The CDR3: CASRAGSYEQYF. The CDR3 region has the DNA TGTGCCAGCAGGGCAGGGTCCTACGAGCAGTACTTC.